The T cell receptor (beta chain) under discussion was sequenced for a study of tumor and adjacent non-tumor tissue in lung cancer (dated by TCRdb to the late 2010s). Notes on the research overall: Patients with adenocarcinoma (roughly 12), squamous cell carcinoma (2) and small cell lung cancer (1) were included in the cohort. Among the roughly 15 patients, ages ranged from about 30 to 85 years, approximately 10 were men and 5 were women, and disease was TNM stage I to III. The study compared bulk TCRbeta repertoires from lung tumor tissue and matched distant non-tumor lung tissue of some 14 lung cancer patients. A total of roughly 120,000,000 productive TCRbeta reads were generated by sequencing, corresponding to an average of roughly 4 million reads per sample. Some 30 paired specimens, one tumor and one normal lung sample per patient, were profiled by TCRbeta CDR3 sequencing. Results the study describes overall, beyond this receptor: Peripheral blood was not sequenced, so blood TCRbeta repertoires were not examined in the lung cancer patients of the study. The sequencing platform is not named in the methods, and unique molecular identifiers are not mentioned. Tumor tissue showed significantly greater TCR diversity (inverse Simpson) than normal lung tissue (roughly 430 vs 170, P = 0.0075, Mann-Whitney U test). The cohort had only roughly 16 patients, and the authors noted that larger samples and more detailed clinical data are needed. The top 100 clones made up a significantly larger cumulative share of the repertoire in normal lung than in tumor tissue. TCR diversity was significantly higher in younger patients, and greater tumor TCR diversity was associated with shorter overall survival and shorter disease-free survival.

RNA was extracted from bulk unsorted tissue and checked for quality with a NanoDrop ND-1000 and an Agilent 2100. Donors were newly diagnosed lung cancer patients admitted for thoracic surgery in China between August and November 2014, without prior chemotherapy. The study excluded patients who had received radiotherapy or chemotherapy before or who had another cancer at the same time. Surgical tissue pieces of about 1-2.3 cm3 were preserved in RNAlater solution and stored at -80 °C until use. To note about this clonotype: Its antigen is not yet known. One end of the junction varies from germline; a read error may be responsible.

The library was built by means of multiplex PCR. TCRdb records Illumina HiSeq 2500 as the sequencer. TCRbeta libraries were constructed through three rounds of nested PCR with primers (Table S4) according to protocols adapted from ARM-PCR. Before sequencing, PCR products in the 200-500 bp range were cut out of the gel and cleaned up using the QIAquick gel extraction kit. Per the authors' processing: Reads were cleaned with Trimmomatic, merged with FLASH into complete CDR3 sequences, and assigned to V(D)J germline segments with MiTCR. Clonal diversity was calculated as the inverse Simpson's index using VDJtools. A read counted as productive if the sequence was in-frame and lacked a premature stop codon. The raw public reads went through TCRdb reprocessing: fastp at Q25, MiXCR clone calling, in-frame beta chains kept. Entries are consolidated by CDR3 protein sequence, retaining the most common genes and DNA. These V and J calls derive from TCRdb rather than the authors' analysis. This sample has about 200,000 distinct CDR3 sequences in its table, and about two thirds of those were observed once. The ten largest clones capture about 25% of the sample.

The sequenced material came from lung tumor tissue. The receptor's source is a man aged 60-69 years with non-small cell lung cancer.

The nucleotide sequence is given as TGTGCCTGCAGTATAGGGCCTGGGGGGGATACGCAGTATTTT. This codes for CACSIGPGGDTQYF. The chain is assembled from TRBV12-3 or TRBV12-4 and TRBJ2-3; the D region possibly corresponds to TRBD2 (6 bases align). From cysteine to phenylalanine, the CDR3 is 14 amino acids long. Only CDR3 DNA remains: 42 bases, in frame from the first base.